This T cell receptor beta chain was recovered during a study of blood T cell repertoires in COVID-19. Authors' data handling: Amplification with reference gene primers provided the estimates of nucleated cell counts. Measured with immunoSEQ multiplex PCR; TCRdb has only the in-frame clones, and not every one. V, J and clone size are taken as reported in that table, and D and trimming were inferred from the DNA itself. The data contain about 100,000 clones, 88% of them singletons. The J segment lost 8 bases and the V segment lost 2 bases, leaving 5 bases of the junction unmatched. Germline CDR1 SGHTA, CDR2 FQGNSA. The CDR3 sequence is 16 residues long.

The chain employs TRBV7-2 and TRBJ2-1; 14 bases are a match to TRBD2. Sequences were obtained from peripheral blood. This receptor was taken from a woman aged 60-75 years with acute or convalescent COVID-19. In DNA, the CDR3 is TGTGCCAGCAGCTTAACCGGGACTAGCGGGAGTCATGAGCAGTTCTTC. Amino acid sequence: CASSLTGTSGSHEQFF.